This TCR beta chain emerged from a study of blood T cell repertoires in COVID-19. Germline V gene lookup returns CDR1 MNHEY and CDR2 SVGAGI. The CDR3 has 13 residues. Between the trimmed V and J ends, which lost 7 bases and 4 bases, there was a span of 11 bases. Measured with immunoSEQ multiplex PCR; TCRdb has only the in-frame clones, and not every one. This table holds 7,000 to 8,500 clones, around nine tenths found once. The chain uses TRBV6-5 and TRBJ2-1, with a weak D call TRBD2 (5 bases). Sequencing was carried out using peripheral blood. The source is a woman in her 50s with active or convalescent COVID-19. Here the CDR3 reads CASNPPGYNEQFF. CDR3 DNA sequence: TGTGCCAGCAATCCCCCGGGGTACAATGAGCAGTTCTTC.